These 10 T cell receptor beta chains share one sample of origin, sequenced in a study of shared clonotypes between healthy human individuals. The assay was immunoSEQ multiplex PCR, and TCRdb's table has in-frame clones only and misses some. The sample includes 2 million to 2.5 million clones, approximately 96% of them seen just once. The source material was naive CD4+ T cells sorted from blood. Subset of the sample: CD45RA+ positively selected. The source is a man between 18 and 35 years old in good health.

About this clone: This CDR3 is also generated by other DNA sequences in the sample. This chain connects TRBV18 to TRBJ1-5; 9 bases align to TRBD1. The CDR3 spans 14 residues. Trimming at V came to 4 bases and at J to 7 bases, leaving 5 bases not matched to a gene. Germline CDR1 KGHSH, CDR2 LQKENI. The CDR3 DNA follows: TGTGCCAGCTCACGGGACAGGGAGGGACAGCCCCAGCATTTT. It codes for CASSRDREGQPQHF. Supplemented by reference TRBV18 and TRBJ1-5, the full variable domain reads NAGVMQNPRHLVRRRGQEARLRCSPMKGHSHVYWYRQLPEEGLKFMVYLQKENIIDESGMPKERFSAEFPKEGPSILRIQQVVRGDSAAYFCASSRDREGQPQHFGDGTRLSIL.

The chain is built from TRBV6-6 and TRBJ1-3, with D possibly matching TRBD1 (5 bases). V lost 10 bases, J lost 3 bases, and 13 bases lay in between. This CDR3 region has 13 residues. Germline values: CDR1 MNHNY, CDR2 SVGAGI (reference sequence). CDR3 coding DNA: TGTGCCACCACAATGGGGGGTGGAAACACCATATATTTT. The encoded protein is CATTMGGGNTIYF.

This chain uses TRBV6-6 with TRBJ2-5; D may be TRBD1 (5 bases). The germline V gene encodes CDR1 MNHNY and CDR2 SVGAGI (reference sequence). The CDR3 runs to 14 residues. The V and J ends lost 2 bases and 6 bases respectively, with 13 bases between them. CDR3 DNA: TGTGCCAGCAGTTACGGTGGGGCGGCCCAGACCCAGTACTTC. Amino acids: CASSYGGAAQTQYF.

In DNA, the CDR3 is TGCAGCGTTGCGGGTTATGGGGGAGTCAACACTGAAGCTTTCTTT. It encodes CSVAGYGGVNTEAFF. The rearrangement links TRBV29-1 to TRBJ1-1; weak D call: TRBD1 (5 bases). The CDR3 totals 15 residues. V shed 4 bases and J shed 2 bases, with 17 bases lying between them. Germline assignment: CDR1 SQVTM and CDR2 ANQGSEA.

The CDR3 region is CASSYSSGNTDTQYF. As DNA, the CDR3 is TGTGCCAGCAGTTACTCTAGCGGGAACACAGATACGCAGTATTTT. V is TRBV6-5 and J is TRBJ2-3, with 8 bases that match TRBD2. In germline, CDR1 is MNHEY, CDR2 SVGAGI. V lost 0 bases to trimming and J lost 2 bases; unmatched junction nucleotides: 1. The CDR3 sequence is 15 residues long.

The rearrangement joins TRBV9 to TRBJ1-5; D unresolved. V was shortened by 0 bases and J by 8 bases, with 12 bases between the two germline ends. From germline, CDR1 is SGDLS and CDR2 YYNGEE. There are 14 residues in the CDR3. CDR3 sequence: CASSVGPSREPQHF. In DNA form, the CDR3 reads TGTGCCAGCAGCGTAGGCCCGTCAAGGGAGCCCCAGCATTTT.

The CDR3 nucleotides read TGTGCCAGCTCACCCACCGCCGCAGGGGCCAACGTCCTGACTTTC. Its protein is CASSPTAAGANVLTF. The chain carries TRBV18 and TRBJ2-6; D is ambiguous. The V and J ends lost 3 bases and 4 bases respectively, with 10 bases between them. CDR3 length: 15 amino acids. Germline CDR1 KGHSH, CDR2 LQKENI.

The rearrangement uses TRBV7-9 and TRBJ2-2; D uncertain. V was cut by 0 bases and J by 2 bases, with 7 bases left in between. Germline V lookup: CDR1 SEHNR, CDR2 FQNEAQ (reference sequence). This CDR3 spans 15 amino acids. CDR3 in DNA: TGTGCCAGCAGCTTAGCGCGCTTTAACACCGGGGAGCTGTTTTTT. It codes for CASSLARFNTGELFF.

The J gene is TRBJ2-7, the V gene TRBV13, with D uncertain. V shed 1 base and J shed 1 base, with 8 bases lying between them. The CDR3 spans 14 residues. CDR1 is PRHDT and CDR2 is FYEKMQ in the germline V gene (reference sequence). CDR3 sequence: CASSLVRRSYEQYF. The CDR3 DNA sequence: TGTGCCAGCAGCTTAGTCCGTCGGTCCTACGAGCAGTACTTC. The full variable domain, its missing parts supplied by reference TRBV13 and TRBJ2-7, is AAGVIQSPRHLIKEKRETATLKCYPIPRHDTVYWYQQGPGQDPQFLISFYEKMQSDKGSIPDRFSAQQFSDYHSELNMSSLELGDSALYFCASSLVRRSYEQYFGPGTRLTVT.

The chain carries TRBV2 and TRBJ1-6; D not certain. Trimming took off 6 bases at V and 3 bases at J, with 12 bases between the two ends. Germline V gives CDR1 SNHLY, CDR2 FYNNEI. The CDR3 totals 15 residues. In DNA, the CDR3 is TGTGCCAGCAGAGCCCCGGGTGGCTATAATTCACCCCTCCACTTT. Translation gives CASRAPGGYNSPLHF.